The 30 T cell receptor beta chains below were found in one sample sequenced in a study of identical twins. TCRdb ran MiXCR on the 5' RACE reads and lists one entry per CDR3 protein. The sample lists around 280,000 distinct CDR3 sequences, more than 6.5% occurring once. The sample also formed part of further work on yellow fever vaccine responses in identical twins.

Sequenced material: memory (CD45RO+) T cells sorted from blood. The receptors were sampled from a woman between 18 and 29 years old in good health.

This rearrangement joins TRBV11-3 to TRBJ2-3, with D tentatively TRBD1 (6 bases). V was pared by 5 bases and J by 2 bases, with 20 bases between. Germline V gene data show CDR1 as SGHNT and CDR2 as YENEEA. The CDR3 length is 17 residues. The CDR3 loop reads CASSPGVPWGATDTQYF. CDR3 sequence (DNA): TGTGCCAGCAGCCCAGGGGTACCTTGGGGAGCCACAGATACGCAGTATTTT. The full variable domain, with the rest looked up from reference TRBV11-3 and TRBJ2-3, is EAGVVQSPRYKIIEKKQPVAFWCNPISGHNTLYWYLQNLGQGPELLIRYENEEAVDDSQLPKDRFSAERLKGVDSTLKIQPAELGDSAVYLCASSPGVPWGATDTQYFGPGTRLTVL.

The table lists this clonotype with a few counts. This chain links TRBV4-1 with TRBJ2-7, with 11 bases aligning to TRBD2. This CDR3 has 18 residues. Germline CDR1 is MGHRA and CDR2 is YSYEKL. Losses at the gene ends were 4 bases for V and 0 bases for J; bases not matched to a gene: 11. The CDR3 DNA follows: TGCGCCAGCAGCCGAGATAGCGGGAGGGCTCTCGGCTCCTACGAGCAGTACTTC. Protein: CASSRDSGRALGSYEQYF.

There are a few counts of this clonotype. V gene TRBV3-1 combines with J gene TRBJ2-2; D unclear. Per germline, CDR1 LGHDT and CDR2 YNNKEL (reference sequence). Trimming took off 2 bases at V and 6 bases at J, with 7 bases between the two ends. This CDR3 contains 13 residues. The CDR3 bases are TGTGCCAGCAGCCAAAGAGGTCCCGGGGAGCTGTTTTTT. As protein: CASSQRGPGELFF.

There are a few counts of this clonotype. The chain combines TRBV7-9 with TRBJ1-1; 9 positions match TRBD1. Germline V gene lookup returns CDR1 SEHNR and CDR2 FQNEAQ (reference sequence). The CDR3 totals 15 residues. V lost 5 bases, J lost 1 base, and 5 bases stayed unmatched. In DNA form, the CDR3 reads TGTGCCAGCAGCCCACAGGGGGCCGGGAACACTGAAGCTTTCTTT. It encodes CASSPQGAGNTEAFF.

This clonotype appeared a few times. The CDR3 reads CASSIKGAGTQYF. Written as DNA, the CDR3 is TGTGCCAGTAGTATAAAAGGCGCAGGGACCCAGTACTTC. The chain combines TRBV19 with TRBJ2-5, with D uncertain. This CDR3 comprises 13 residues. Deletions cut 2 bases from V and 7 bases from J, with 11 bases between. Germline loops: CDR1 LNHDA, CDR2 SQIVND (reference sequence).

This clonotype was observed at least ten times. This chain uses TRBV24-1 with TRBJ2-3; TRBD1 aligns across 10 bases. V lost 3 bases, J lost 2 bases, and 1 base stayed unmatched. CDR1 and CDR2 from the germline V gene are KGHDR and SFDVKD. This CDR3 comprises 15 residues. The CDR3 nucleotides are TGTGCCACCAGTGATCGACAGGGGGCCACAGATACGCAGTATTTT. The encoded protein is CATSDRQGATDTQYF.

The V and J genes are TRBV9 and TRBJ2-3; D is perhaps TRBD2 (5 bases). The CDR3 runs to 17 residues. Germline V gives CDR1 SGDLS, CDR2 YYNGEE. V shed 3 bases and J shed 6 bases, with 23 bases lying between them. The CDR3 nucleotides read TGTGCCAGCAGCGAGGATCCACTCTACGAACGAGGGGATACGCAGTATTTT. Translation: CASSEDPLYERGDTQYF.

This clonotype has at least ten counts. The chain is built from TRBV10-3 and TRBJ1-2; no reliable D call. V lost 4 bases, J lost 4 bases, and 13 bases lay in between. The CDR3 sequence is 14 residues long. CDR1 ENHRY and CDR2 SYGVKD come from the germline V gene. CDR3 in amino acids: CAISVTKITYGYTF. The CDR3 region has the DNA TGTGCCATCAGTGTGACAAAGATAACCTATGGCTACACCTTC.

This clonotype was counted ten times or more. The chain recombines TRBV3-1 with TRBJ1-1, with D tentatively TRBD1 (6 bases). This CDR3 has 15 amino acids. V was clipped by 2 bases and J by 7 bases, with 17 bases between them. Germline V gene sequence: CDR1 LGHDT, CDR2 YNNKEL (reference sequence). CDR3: CASSQTTGFVGEAFF. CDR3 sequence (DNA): TGTGCCAGCAGCCAAACCACAGGGTTCGTCGGTGAAGCTTTCTTT.

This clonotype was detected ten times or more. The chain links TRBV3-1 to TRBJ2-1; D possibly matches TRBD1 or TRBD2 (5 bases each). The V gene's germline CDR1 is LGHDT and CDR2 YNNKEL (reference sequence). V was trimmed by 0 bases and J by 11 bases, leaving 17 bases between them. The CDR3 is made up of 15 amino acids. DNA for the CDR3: TGTGCCAGCAGCCAAGAATTAGGGGACCGCGGCCAGCAGTTCTTC. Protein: CASSQELGDRGQQFF.

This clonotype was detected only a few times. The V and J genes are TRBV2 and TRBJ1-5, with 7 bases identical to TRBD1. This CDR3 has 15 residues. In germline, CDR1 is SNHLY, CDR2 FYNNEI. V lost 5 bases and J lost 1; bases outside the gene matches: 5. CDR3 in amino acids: CASSRQGISNQPQHF. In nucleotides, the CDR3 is TGTGCCAGCAGTCGACAGGGAATAAGCAATCAGCCCCAGCATTTT.

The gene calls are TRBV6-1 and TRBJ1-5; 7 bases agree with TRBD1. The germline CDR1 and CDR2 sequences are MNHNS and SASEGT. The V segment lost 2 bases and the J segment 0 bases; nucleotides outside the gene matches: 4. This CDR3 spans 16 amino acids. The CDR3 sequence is CASSERTGLSNQPQHF. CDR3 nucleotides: TGTGCCAGCAGTGAAAGGACAGGACTTAGCAATCAGCCCCAGCATTTT.

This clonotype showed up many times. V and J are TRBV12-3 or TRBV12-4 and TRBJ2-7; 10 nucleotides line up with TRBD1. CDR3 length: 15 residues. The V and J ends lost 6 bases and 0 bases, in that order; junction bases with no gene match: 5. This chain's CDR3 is CASSRQGAGSYEQYV. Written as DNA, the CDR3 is TGTGCCAGCAGCAGACAGGGGGCTGGCTCCTACGAGCAGTACGTC.

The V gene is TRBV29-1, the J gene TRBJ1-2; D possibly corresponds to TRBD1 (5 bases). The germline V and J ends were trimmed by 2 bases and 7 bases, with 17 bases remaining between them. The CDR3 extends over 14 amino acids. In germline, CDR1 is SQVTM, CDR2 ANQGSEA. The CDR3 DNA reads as TGCAGCGTTGAATACAAAGACAGCCCTGGTGGCTACACCTTC. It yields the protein CSVEYKDSPGGYTF.

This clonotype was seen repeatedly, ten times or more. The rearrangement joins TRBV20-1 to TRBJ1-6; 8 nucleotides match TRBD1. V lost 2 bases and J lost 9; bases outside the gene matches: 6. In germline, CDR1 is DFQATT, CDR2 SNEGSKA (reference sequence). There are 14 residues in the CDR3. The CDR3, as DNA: TGCAGTGCTAGAAGGGGGACAGGCGTTTCACCCCTCCACTTT. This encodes CSARRGTGVSPLHF.

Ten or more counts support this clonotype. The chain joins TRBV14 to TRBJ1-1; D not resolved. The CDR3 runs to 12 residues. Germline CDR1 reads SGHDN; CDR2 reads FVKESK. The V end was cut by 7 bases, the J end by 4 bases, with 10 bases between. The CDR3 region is CASKREGTEAFF. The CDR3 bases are TGTGCCAGCAAGAGGGAAGGCACTGAAGCTTTCTTT.

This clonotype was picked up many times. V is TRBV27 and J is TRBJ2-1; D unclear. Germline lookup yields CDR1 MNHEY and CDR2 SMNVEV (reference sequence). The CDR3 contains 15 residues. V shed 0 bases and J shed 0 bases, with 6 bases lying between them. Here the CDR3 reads CASSLSPSSYNEQFF. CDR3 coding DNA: TGTGCCAGCAGTTTATCACCAAGCTCCTACAATGAGCAGTTCTTC.

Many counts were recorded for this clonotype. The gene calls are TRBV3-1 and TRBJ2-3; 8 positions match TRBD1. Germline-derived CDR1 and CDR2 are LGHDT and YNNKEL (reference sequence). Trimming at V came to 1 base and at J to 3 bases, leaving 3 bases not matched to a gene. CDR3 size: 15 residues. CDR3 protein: CASSQGDRRTDTQYF. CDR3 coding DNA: TGTGCCAGCAGCCAAGGGGACAGGCGAACAGATACGCAGTATTTT.

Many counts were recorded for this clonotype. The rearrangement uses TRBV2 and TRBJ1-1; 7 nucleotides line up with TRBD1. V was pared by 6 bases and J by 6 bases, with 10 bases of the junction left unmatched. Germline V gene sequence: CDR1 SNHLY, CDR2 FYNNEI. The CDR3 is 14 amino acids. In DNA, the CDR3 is TGTGCCAGCAGATCAGACAGGGTCTTGCCTGAAGCTTTCTTT. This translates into CASRSDRVLPEAFF.

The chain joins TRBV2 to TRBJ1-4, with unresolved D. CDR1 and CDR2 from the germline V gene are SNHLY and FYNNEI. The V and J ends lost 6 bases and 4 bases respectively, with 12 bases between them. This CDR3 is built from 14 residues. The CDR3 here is CASRKGILNEKLFF. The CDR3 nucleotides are TGTGCCAGCAGGAAAGGGATACTTAATGAAAAACTGTTTTTT.

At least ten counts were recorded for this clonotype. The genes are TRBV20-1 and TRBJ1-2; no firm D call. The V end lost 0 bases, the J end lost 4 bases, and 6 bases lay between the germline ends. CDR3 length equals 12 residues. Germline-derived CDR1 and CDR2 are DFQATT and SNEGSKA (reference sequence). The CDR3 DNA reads TGCAGTGCTAGAGATCCAAGCTATGGCTACACCTTC. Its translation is CSARDPSYGYTF.

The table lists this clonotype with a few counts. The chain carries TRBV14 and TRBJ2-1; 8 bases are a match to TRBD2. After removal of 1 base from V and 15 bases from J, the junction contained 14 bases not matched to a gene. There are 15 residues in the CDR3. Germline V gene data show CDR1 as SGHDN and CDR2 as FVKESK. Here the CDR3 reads CASSQVTGGLRERFF. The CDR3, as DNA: TGTGCCAGCAGCCAAGTAACGGGAGGGCTCCGGGAAAGGTTCTTC.

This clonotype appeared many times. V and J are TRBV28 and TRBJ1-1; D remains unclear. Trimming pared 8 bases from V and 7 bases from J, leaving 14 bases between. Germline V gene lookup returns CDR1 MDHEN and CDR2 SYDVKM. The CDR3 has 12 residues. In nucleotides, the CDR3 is TGTGCCAGCCGCATATTAACGGGTGAAGCTTTCTTT. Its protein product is CASRILTGEAFF.

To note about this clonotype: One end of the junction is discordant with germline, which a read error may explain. CDR3 protein: CASSVDRGQANYGYTF. As DNA, the CDR3 is TGTGCGAGCAGTGTCGACAGGGGCCAGGCTAACTATGGCTACACCTTC. The rearrangement uses TRBV2 and TRBJ1-2, with TRBD1 matching over 8 bases. Germline CDR1 is SNHLY and CDR2 is FYNNEI. The CDR3 sequence is 16 residues long.

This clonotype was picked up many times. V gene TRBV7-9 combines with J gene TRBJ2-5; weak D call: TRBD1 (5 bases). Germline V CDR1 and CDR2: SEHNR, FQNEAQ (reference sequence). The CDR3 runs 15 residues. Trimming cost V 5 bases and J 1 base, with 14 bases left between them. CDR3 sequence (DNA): TGTGCCAGCAGCCGCGGCGAGACAGCCCAAGAGACCCAGTACTTC. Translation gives CASSRGETAQETQYF.

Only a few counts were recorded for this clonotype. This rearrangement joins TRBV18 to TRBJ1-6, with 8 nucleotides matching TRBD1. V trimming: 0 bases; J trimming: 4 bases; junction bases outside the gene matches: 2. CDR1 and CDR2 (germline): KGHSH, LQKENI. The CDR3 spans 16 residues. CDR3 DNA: TGTGCCAGCTCACCACCCGGACAGGGTTATAATTCACCCCTCCACTTT. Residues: CASSPPGQGYNSPLHF.

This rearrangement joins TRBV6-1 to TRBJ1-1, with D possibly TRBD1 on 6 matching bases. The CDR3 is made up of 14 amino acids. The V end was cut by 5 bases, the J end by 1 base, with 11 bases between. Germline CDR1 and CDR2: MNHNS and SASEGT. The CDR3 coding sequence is TGTGCCAGCAGTACCGGACAGACGAACACTGAAGCTTTCTTT. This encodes CASSTGQTNTEAFF.

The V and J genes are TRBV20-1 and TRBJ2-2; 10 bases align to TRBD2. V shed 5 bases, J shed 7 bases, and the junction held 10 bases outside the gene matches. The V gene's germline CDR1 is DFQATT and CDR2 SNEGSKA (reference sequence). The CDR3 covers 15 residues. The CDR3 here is CSAQSGRAGSGELFF. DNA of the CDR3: TGCAGTGCTCAAAGCGGGAGGGCCGGGAGCGGGGAGCTGTTTTTT.

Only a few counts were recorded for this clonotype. CDR3 coding DNA: TGTGCCAGCAGTTACAACAGGGGGGCTCAGCCCCAGCATTTT. Translated: CASSYNRGAQPQHF. The rearrangement uses TRBV6-5 and TRBJ1-5, with 8 nucleotides matching TRBD1. Germline V gene lookup returns CDR1 MNHEY and CDR2 SVGAGI. Unmatched junction bases numbered 3, after V lost 2 bases and J lost 6 bases. This CDR3 spans 14 amino acids.

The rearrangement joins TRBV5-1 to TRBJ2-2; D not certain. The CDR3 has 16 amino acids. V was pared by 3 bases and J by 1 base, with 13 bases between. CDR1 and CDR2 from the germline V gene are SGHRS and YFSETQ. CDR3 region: CASSSDRLVNTGELFF. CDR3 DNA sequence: TGCGCCAGCAGCTCCGACCGCCTCGTGAACACCGGGGAGCTGTTTTTT.